The 19 T cell receptor beta chains listed next were all sequenced from one sample in a study of monozygotic twins with inflammatory bowel disease. TCRdb processed the 5' RACE reads again and assigns one entry to each CDR3 protein, with no DNA. Its table records about 380,000 distinct CDR3 sequences. The sequenced sample consisted of blood. Receptor source: a human donor with ulcerative colitis or Crohn's disease, or a healthy co-twin of an affected twin (not recorded which).

The chain is built from TRBV4-1 and TRBJ2-5. Germline V lookup: CDR1 MGHRA, CDR2 YSYEKL. The CDR3 has 15 residues. The CDR3 sequence is CASSQGPGVQETQYF.

The rearrangement uses TRBV6-5 and TRBJ1-1; TCRdb selects TRBD1, and the lack of DNA leaves this call unchecked. The germline V gene encodes CDR1 MNHEY and CDR2 SVGAGI. CDR3 size: 15 residues. The CDR3 spells CASSYDRTGGSRAFF.

The V gene is TRBV7-2, the J gene TRBJ2-2; TCRdb calls TRBD1, which cannot be checked without DNA. The CDR3 is 16 amino acids. Looked up from germline, CDR1 is SGHTA and CDR2 is FQGNSA. CDR3 amino acids: CASPENGGSNTGELFF.

The chain has TRBV29-1 and TRBJ2-5; TCRdb calls TRBD1, which cannot be checked without DNA. There are 14 residues in the CDR3. Germline V gives CDR1 SQVTM, CDR2 ANQGSEA. CDR3 amino acids: CSVDDVGRVETQYF.

The V call is TRBV7-9, the J call TRBJ1-5. Germline V CDR1 and CDR2: SEHNR, FQNEAQ (reference sequence). The CDR3 length is 14 residues. CDR3 protein: CASSPDSVSQPQHF.

This chain connects TRBV5-1 to TRBJ1-2; TCRdb reports TRBD1, a call that lacks DNA to check it against. Germline CDR1 SGHRS, CDR2 YFSETQ. The CDR3 extends over 15 amino acids. The CDR3 region is CASSPTGQGSYGYTF.

The gene calls are TRBV5-1 and TRBJ1-1. The V gene's germline CDR1 is SGHRS and CDR2 YFSETQ. The length of the CDR3 is 15 residues. The CDR3 region is CASSTGTDMNTEAFF.

The chain uses TRBV5-1 and TRBJ2-1; TCRdb's D call of TRBD1 is untestable without DNA. The length of the CDR3 is 15 residues. Germline V gene data show CDR1 as SGHRS and CDR2 as YFSETQ. Here the CDR3 reads CASSATADPINEQFF.

The chain employs TRBV28 and TRBJ2-7; TCRdb indicates TRBD1, and absent DNA this call remains unverified. CDR3 length equals 15 residues. Germline V gives CDR1 MDHEN, CDR2 SYDVKM. This chain's CDR3 is CASSPRTGSSREQYF.

The chain couples TRBV5-1 to TRBJ2-7; TCRdb returns TRBD1, unconfirmable since there is no DNA. The CDR3 totals 14 residues. The germline V gene encodes CDR1 SGHRS and CDR2 YFSETQ. CDR3: CASSFGAQVYEQYF.

The chain employs TRBV4-2 and TRBJ2-1; TCRdb's D call, TRBD2, is unchecked because there is no DNA. CDR3 length: 17 residues. Germline V CDR1 and CDR2: LGHNA, YNFKEQ. CDR3 loop: CASSPTSGGPSYNEQFF.

CDR3 in amino acids: CASSSSGRTTISGYTF. The chain carries TRBV5-4 and TRBJ1-2; there is no DNA to check the TCRdb D call of TRBD1. This CDR3 has 16 residues. Looked up from germline, CDR1 is SGHNT and CDR2 is YYREEE (reference sequence). Full variable domain (remainder filled in from reference TRBV5-4 and TRBJ1-2): ETGVTQSPTHLIKTRGQQVTLRCSSQSGHNTVSWYQQALGQGPQFIFQYYREEENGRGNFPPRFSGLQFPNYSSELNVNALELDDSALYLCASSSSGRTTISGYTFGSGTRLTVV.

The chain links TRBV7-9 to TRBJ2-7; the TRBD1 assignment by TCRdb is unverifiable without DNA. The CDR3 consists of 15 residues. Looked up from germline, CDR1 is SEHNR and CDR2 is FQNEAQ (reference sequence). The CDR3 sequence is CASSYRTGGSYEQYF.

This chain links TRBV6-1 with TRBJ1-2; TCRdb's assignment of TRBD1 cannot be checked, as there is no DNA. CDR1 is MNHNS and CDR2 is SASEGT in the germline V gene. This CDR3 is built from 15 residues. CDR3 sequence: CASSEWGGGGYGYTF.

The V and J genes are TRBV7-9 and TRBJ2-1. The CDR3 is 16 residues long. Germline values: CDR1 SEHNR, CDR2 FQNEAQ (reference sequence). CDR3 amino acids: CASSSHIYPPYNEQFF. Full variable domain (outside the CDR3, taken from reference TRBV7-9 and TRBJ2-1): DTGVSQNPRHKITKRGQNVTFRCDPISEHNRLYWYRQTLGQGPEFLTYFQNEAQLEKSRLLSDRFSAERPKGSFSTLEIQRTEQGDSAMYLCASSSHIYPPYNEQFFGPGTRLTVL.

This chain connects TRBV6-5 to TRBJ2-7; without DNA, the TCRdb call of TRBD1 cannot be checked. The germline CDR1 and CDR2 sequences are MNHEY and SVGAGI. CDR3 length: 14 amino acids. This chain's CDR3 is CASSYTGTVYEQYF.

This rearrangement joins TRBV29-1 to TRBJ2-1. The CDR3 loop spans 14 amino acids. Germline loops: CDR1 SQVTM, CDR2 ANQGSEA. CDR3: CSVDKNRPDNEQFF.

The chain has TRBV5-5 and TRBJ2-1; TCRdb calls TRBD1, which cannot be checked without DNA. CDR3 length: 14 residues. CDR1 is SGHKS, CDR2 YYEKEE, per germline (reference sequence). The CDR3: CASSFGTGGGEQFF.

The CDR3 loop is CASSLGQGAWNEQFF. The gene calls are TRBV5-1 and TRBJ2-1; no DNA is available, so the TRBD1 call from TCRdb remains unchecked. The germline gives CDR1 SGHRS, CDR2 YFSETQ. The CDR3 length is 15 residues. Based on the CDR3 plus reference TRBV5-1 and TRBJ2-1, the full variable domain is KAGVTQTPRYLIKTRGQQVTLSCSPISGHRSVSWYQQTPGQGLQFLFEYFSETQRNKGNFPGRFSGRQFSNSRSEMNVSTLELGDSALYLCASSLGQGAWNEQFFGPGTRLTVL.